This entry lists 26 T cell receptor beta chains sequenced from one sample in a study of PD-1 blockade in classical Hodgkin lymphoma (dated by TCRdb to 2020 to 2022). Interpreted using the paper, the time point label stands for: cycle 1 day 1 (C1D1), immediately before nivolumab initiation. Every trial patient had relapsed after autologous stem cell transplantation, and cohorts A, B and C differed in prior brentuximab vedotin exposure. To prepare the library, the immunoSEQ multiplex PCR assay was applied. In TCRdb, the immuneACCESS table is reduced to in-frame sequences with V and J assigned. These tables do not hold every clone; where another copy was compared, an unresolved V gene accounts for under half, and the others remain unexplained. The sample table lists over 10,000 clones, around 75% of them with a count of one. Of the sample, 25% is held by the ten largest clones. The material was peripheral blood mononuclear cells (PBMCs), obtained at baseline. These receptors were taken from a human donor with classical Hodgkin lymphoma.

The rearrangement uses TRBV10-3 and TRBJ2-1, with 7 bases fitting TRBD2. The CDR3 runs 14 residues. J was trimmed by 0 bases and V by 7 bases; bases with no gene match: 3. The V gene's germline CDR1 is ENHRY and CDR2 SYGVKD. The CDR3 reads CAITGGSSYNEQFF. CDR3 nucleotides: TGTGCCATCACGGGCGGGAGCTCCTACAATGAGCAGTTCTTC.

In this sample, this clone turned up once. For the CDR3, the DNA is TGTGCCAGCAGCACAGGGGGCTCTGGGGCCAACGTCCTGACTTTC. It is translated as CASSTGGSGANVLTF. The chain employs TRBV11-3 and TRBJ2-6; 8 bases agree with TRBD1. J gave up 0 bases and V 5 bases, and 0 bases lay outside the gene matches. Per the germline V gene, CDR1 is SGHNT and CDR2 is YENEEA. The CDR3 loop spans 15 amino acids.

This chain links TRBV30 with TRBJ1-5, with no clear D. The CDR3 loop spans 12 amino acids. The V end lost 0 bases, the J end lost 6 bases, and 6 bases lay between the germline ends. Germline lookup yields CDR1 GTSNPN and CDR2 SVGIG (reference sequence). CDR3 nucleotide sequence: TGTGCCTGGAGTGTAGGAGTTCAGCCCCAGCATTTT. It yields the protein CAWSVGVQPQHF.

V is TRBV11-2 and J is TRBJ2-7, with a possible D match to TRBD2 (6 bases). The CDR3 runs to 13 residues. The ends were cut back, 4 bases at V and 6 bases at J, with 13 bases in the middle. CDR1 and CDR2 (germline): SGHAT, FQNNGV. The CDR3 nucleotides read TGTGCCAGCAGCTGGGGGACTGAGTTCGAGCAGTACTTC. It encodes CASSWGTEFEQYF.

The chain couples TRBV7-9 to TRBJ2-6, with a weak D call TRBD2 (6 bases). Germline values: CDR1 SEHNR, CDR2 FQNEAQ (reference sequence). Trimming took off 11 bases at V and 3 bases at J, with 8 bases between the two ends. The CDR3 is made up of 12 amino acids. For the CDR3, the DNA is TGTGCCGGGGAGGTTGGGGCCAACGTCCTGACTTTC. Its translation is CAGEVGANVLTF.

The chain links TRBV7-9 to TRBJ2-1, with 8 nucleotides matching TRBD2. This CDR3 comprises 14 residues. The junction had 8 bases not matched to a gene; V was cut back by 5 bases and J by 8 bases. Looked up from germline, CDR1 is SEHNR and CDR2 is FQNEAQ (reference sequence). As DNA, the CDR3 is TGTGCCAGCAGCACTAGCGGAAGGAACGATGAGCAGTTCTTC. This codes for CASSTSGRNDEQFF.

This clone appeared once. The CDR3 DNA reads TGTGCCAGCAGTAGCCGGGACAGGGGGCCAGATACGCAGTATTTT. This translates into CASSSRDRGPDTQYF. V usage is TRBV6-1 and J usage is TRBJ2-3, with 12 bases fitting TRBD1. The germline V gene has CDR1 MNHNS and CDR2 SASEGT. The length of the CDR3 is 15 residues. Unmatched junction bases numbered 4, after V lost 5 bases and J lost 4 bases.

The chain carries TRBV5-1 and TRBJ2-5; TRBD2 agrees at 8 bases. Germline V CDR1 and CDR2: SGHRS, YFSETQ. Trimming removed 7 bases from V and 5 bases from J; junction bases left unmatched: 13. The CDR3 contains 15 residues. Here the CDR3 reads CASREGGVGAETQYF. CDR3 nucleotides: TGCGCCAGCCGGGAGGGGGGGGTCGGTGCTGAGACCCAGTACTTC. Full variable domain (remainder filled in from reference TRBV5-1 and TRBJ2-5): KAGVTQTPRYLIKTRGQQVTLSCSPISGHRSVSWYQQTPGQGLQFLFEYFSETQRNKGNFPGRFSGRQFSNSRSEMNVSTLELGDSALYLCASREGGVGAETQYFGPGTRLLVL.

This rearrangement joins TRBV6-5 to TRBJ1-3; D ambiguous. The germline V gene has CDR1 MNHEY and CDR2 SVGAGI. The CDR3 extends over 15 amino acids. V lost 2 bases to trimming and J lost 1 base, with 9 bases between them. Here the CDR3 reads CASSYERDSGNTIYF. In DNA, the CDR3 is TGTGCCAGCAGTTACGAGAGGGATTCTGGAAACACCATATATTTT.

The chain has TRBV5-4 and TRBJ2-5; 7 nucleotides agree with TRBD1. Trimming at V came to 3 bases and at J to 0 bases, leaving 2 bases not matched to a gene. Germline assignment: CDR1 SGHNT and CDR2 YYREEE (reference sequence). This CDR3 comprises 14 residues. CDR3 DNA sequence: TGTGCCAGCAGCTCGGGACAGTACCAAGAGACCCAGTACTTC. Translation: CASSSGQYQETQYF.

The chain couples TRBV19 to TRBJ2-5; 7 bases map to TRBD1. V lost 4 bases, J lost 3 bases, and 2 bases stayed unmatched. This CDR3 has 13 residues. The V gene's germline CDR1 is LNHDA and CDR2 SQIVND (reference sequence). The CDR3 nucleotides are TGTGCCAGTAGTACCGACAGGGAAGAGACCCAGTACTTC. Encoded protein: CASSTDREETQYF.

V usage is TRBV6-1 and J usage is TRBJ2-7; D is unclear. This CDR3 is built from 13 residues. Germline V lookup: CDR1 MNHNS, CDR2 SASEGT. V lost 1 base and J 6 bases, leaving 10 bases between the germline ends. The CDR3 region is CASSEGVGSEQYF. Written as DNA, the CDR3 is TGTGCCAGCAGTGAAGGAGTGGGTAGCGAGCAGTACTTC.

V is TRBV7-2 and J is TRBJ2-3, with D perhaps matching TRBD1 (5 bases). Germline lookup yields CDR1 SGHTA and CDR2 FQGNSA. The V end lost 3 bases, the J end lost 10 bases, and 11 bases lay between the germline ends. The CDR3 sequence is 12 residues long. The CDR3 here is CASSFEQAAQYF. The CDR3 DNA reads as TGTGCCAGCAGCTTTGAACAGGCGGCGCAGTATTTT.

The genes are TRBV6-5 and TRBJ2-7; possibly TRBD1 or TRBD2 for D (6 bases each). CDR1 and CDR2 (germline): MNHEY, SVGAGI. The CDR3 is 15 amino acids. Trimming left V 2 bases short and J 6 bases short, with 17 bases between. The CDR3 sequence: CASSYPPGGQSEQYF. The CDR3 bases are TGTGCCAGCAGTTACCCACCCGGGGGCCAGTCCGAGCAGTACTTC.

The rearrangement uses TRBV7-9 and TRBJ2-3; 10 nucleotides align to TRBD2. V was clipped by 5 bases and J by 4 bases; unmatched bases: 6. CDR1 and CDR2 from the germline V gene are SEHNR and FQNEAQ (reference sequence). The CDR3 has 15 amino acids. This CDR3 reads CASSNLAGVADTQYF. In DNA, the CDR3 is TGTGCCAGCAGCAATCTAGCGGGAGTGGCAGATACGCAGTATTTT.

The chain has TRBV6-1 and TRBJ2-1; the D gene is possibly TRBD2 (5 bases). With 4 bases removed from V and 1 base from J, the gap between germline ends came to 11 bases. In germline, CDR1 is MNHNS, CDR2 SASEGT. The CDR3 runs 15 residues. This chain's CDR3 is CASSGAGLSYNEQFF. Here the CDR3 DNA reads TGTGCCAGCAGTGGTGCGGGTTTGTCCTACAATGAGCAGTTCTTC.

The V call is TRBV19, the J call TRBJ1-3; D call uncertain. Trimming left V 7 bases short and J 0 bases short, with 13 bases between. Germline CDR1 LNHDA, CDR2 SQIVND (reference sequence). The CDR3 is made up of 15 amino acids. CDR3 sequence: CASIISERSGNTIYF. In DNA form, the CDR3 reads TGTGCCAGTATCATTTCGGAGCGCTCTGGAAACACCATATATTTT.

The chain couples TRBV10-3 to TRBJ1-2; 9 positions match TRBD1. Germline V gene sequence: CDR1 ENHRY, CDR2 SYGVKD. The J segment lost 0 bases and the V segment lost 1 base, leaving 6 bases of the junction unmatched. This CDR3 spans 17 amino acids. The CDR3 DNA reads TGTGCCATCAGTGAGTATGGGACAGGGACAACTAACTATGGCTACACCTTC. It is translated as CAISEYGTGTTNYGYTF.

V and J are TRBV27 and TRBJ2-2; D call uncertain. Trimming pared 2 bases from V and 6 bases from J, leaving 13 bases between. There are 15 residues in the CDR3. CDR1 and CDR2 (germline): MNHEY, SMNVEV (reference sequence). In DNA form, the CDR3 reads TGTGCCAGCAGTTTACGGCGGTCTGGGGCCGGGGAGCTGTTTTTT. Translation: CASSLRRSGAGELFF.

The rearrangement joins TRBV4-1 to TRBJ1-5; D is uncertain. Germline V gives CDR1 MGHRA, CDR2 YSYEKL. The CDR3 runs to 15 residues. Trimming took 0 bases from V and 4 from J, leaving 10 bases between them. The CDR3 region has the DNA TGCGCCAGCAGCCAAGATGTCAAGGTTAATCAGCCCCAGCATTTT. Its translation is CASSQDVKVNQPQHF.

The chain links TRBV19 to TRBJ2-1; no firm D call. V was clipped by 2 bases and J by 4 bases, with 3 bases between them. Germline values: CDR1 LNHDA, CDR2 SQIVND (reference sequence). The CDR3 sequence is 12 residues long. In DNA, the CDR3 is TGTGCCAGTAGTATACTGTACAATGAGCAGTTCTTC. Translating it yields CASSILYNEQFF.

The rearrangement joins TRBV5-5 to TRBJ2-7, with a weak D call TRBD2 (5 bases). Trimming left V 0 bases short and J 2 bases short, with 9 bases between. The CDR3 has 14 amino acids. Germline loops: CDR1 SGHKS, CDR2 YYEKEE (reference sequence). The DNA for the CDR3 is TGTGCCAGCAGCTTGGTGCGGGCTCCCTACGAGCAGTACTTC. Translation: CASSLVRAPYEQYF.

This rearrangement joins TRBV14 to TRBJ1-5; D gene unclear. CDR1 is SGHDN, CDR2 FVKESK, per germline. Trimming shortened V by 0 bases and J by 2 bases, and 11 bases separated the two germline ends. The CDR3 is 16 residues long. The CDR3 region is CASSQEGQDRNQPQHF. The DNA for the CDR3 is TGTGCCAGCAGCCAAGAAGGGCAGGACCGCAATCAGCCCCAGCATTTT. Full variable domain (missing parts from reference TRBV14 and TRBJ1-5): EAGVTQFPSHSVIEKGQTVTLRCDPISGHDNLYWYRRVMGKEIKFLLHFVKESKQDESGMPNNRFLAERTGGTYSTLKVQPAELEDSGVYFCASSQEGQDRNQPQHFGDGTRLSIL.

This clone was recorded a few times. This chain links TRBV6-6 with TRBJ2-2; TRBD1 aligns across 10 bases. Germline V gene lookup returns CDR1 MNHNY and CDR2 SVGAGI (reference sequence). With V trimmed by 4 bases and J by 5 bases, 7 bases remained unmatched. This CDR3 is 16 amino acids long. CDR3 region: CASSFQTGGLTGELFF. For the CDR3, the DNA is TGTGCCAGCAGTTTCCAGACAGGGGGCCTTACCGGGGAGCTGTTTTTT.

The chain recombines TRBV27 with TRBJ1-2; D gene uncertain. This CDR3 spans 13 amino acids. Trimming removed 3 bases at V and 4 bases at J, with 9 bases between. Germline V CDR1 and CDR2: MNHEY, SMNVEV (reference sequence). The CDR3: CASSFPGFYGYTF. CDR3 nucleotide sequence: TGTGCCAGCAGTTTTCCCGGATTCTATGGCTACACCTTC.

The chain combines TRBV5-6 with TRBJ2-1; D is undetermined. This CDR3 region has 13 residues. V shed 0 bases and J shed 7 bases, with 8 bases lying between them. CDR1 and CDR2 from the germline V gene are SGHDT and YYEEEE. CDR3 nucleotides: TGTGCCAGCAGCTTGGGCAGTCCAAATGAGCAGTTCTTC. It encodes CASSLGSPNEQFF. The full variable domain, its missing parts supplied by reference TRBV5-6 and TRBJ2-1, is DAGVTQSPTHLIKTRGQQVTLRCSPKSGHDTVSWYQQALGQGPQFIFQYYEEEERQRGNFPDRFSGHQFPNYSSELNVNALLLGDSALYLCASSLGSPNEQFFGPGTRLTVL.